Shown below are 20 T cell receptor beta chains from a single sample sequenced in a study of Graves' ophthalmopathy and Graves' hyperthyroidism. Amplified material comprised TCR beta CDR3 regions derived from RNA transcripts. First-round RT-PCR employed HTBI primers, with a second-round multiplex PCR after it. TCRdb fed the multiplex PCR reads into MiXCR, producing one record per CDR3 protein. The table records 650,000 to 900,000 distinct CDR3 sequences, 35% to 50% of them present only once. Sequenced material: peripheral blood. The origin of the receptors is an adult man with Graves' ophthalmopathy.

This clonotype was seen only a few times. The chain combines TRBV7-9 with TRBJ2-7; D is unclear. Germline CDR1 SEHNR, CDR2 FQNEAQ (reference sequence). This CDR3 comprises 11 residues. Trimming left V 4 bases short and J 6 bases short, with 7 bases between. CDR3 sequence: CASSSSSEQYF. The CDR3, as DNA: TGTGCCAGCAGCTCCTCCAGCGAGCAGTACTTC.

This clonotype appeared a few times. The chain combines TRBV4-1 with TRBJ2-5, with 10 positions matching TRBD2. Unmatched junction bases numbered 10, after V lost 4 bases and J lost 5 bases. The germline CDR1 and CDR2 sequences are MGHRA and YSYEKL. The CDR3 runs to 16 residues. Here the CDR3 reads CASSRTLAGEGETQYF. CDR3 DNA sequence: TGCGCCAGCAGCCGAACTCTAGCGGGGGAAGGCGAGACCCAGTACTTC.

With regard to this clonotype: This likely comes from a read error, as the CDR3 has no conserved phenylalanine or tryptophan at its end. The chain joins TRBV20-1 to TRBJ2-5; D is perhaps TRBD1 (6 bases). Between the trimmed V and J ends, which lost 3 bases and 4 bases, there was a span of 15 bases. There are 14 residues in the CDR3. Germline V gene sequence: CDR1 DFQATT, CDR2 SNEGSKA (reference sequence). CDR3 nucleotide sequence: TGCAGTGCTAGCGGCCTACTGACAGGAGAGACCCAGTACTGC. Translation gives CSASGLLTGETQYC.

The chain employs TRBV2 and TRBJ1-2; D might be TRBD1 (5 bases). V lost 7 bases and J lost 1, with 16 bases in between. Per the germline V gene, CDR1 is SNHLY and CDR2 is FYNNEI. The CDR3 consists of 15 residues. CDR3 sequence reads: CASTPTGGFNYGYTF. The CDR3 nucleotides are TGTGCCAGCACCCCGACCGGGGGTTTTAACTATGGCTACACCTTC. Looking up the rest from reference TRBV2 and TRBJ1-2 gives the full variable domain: EPEVTQTPSHQVTQMGQEVILRCVPISNHLYFYWYRQILGQKVEFLVSFYNNEISEKSEIFDDQFSVERPDGSNFTLKIRSTKLEDSAMYFCASTPTGGFNYGYTFGSGTRLTVV.

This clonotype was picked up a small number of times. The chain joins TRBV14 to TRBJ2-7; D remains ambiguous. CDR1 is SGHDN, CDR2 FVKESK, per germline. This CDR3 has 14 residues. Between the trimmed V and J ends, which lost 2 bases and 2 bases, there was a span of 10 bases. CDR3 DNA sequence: TGTGCCAGCAGCCAATTTGGGCAGCCCTACGAGCAGTACTTC. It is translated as CASSQFGQPYEQYF. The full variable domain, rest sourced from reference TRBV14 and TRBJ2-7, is EAGVTQFPSHSVIEKGQTVTLRCDPISGHDNLYWYRRVMGKEIKFLLHFVKESKQDESGMPNNRFLAERTGGTYSTLKVQPAELEDSGVYFCASSQFGQPYEQYFGPGTRLTVT.

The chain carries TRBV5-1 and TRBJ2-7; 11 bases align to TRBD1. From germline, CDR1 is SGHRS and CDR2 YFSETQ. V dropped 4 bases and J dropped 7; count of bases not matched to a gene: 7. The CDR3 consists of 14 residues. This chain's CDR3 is CASSTGTGGREQYF. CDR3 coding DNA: TGCGCCAGCAGCACCGGGACAGGGGGGAGGGAGCAGTACTTC.

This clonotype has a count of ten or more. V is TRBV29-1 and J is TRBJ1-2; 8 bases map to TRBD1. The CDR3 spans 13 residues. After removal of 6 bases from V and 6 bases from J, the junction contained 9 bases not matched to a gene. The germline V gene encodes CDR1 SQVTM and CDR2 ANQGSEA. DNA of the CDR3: TGCAGCGTAGAAAAGACAGGGGAAGATGGCTACACCTTC. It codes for CSVEKTGEDGYTF.

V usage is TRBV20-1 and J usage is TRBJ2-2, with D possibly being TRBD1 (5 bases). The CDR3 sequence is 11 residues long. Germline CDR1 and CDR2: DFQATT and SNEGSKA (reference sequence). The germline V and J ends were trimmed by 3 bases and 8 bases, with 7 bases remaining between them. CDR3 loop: CSARGPGELFF. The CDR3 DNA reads TGCAGTGCTAGGGGGCCGGGGGAGCTGTTTTTT.

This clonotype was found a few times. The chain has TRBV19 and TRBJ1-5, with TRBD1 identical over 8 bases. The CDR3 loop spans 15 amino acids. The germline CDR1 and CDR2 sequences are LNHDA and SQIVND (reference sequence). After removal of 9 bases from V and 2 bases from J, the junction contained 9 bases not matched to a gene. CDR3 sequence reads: CASRATGEGNQPQHF. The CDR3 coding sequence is TGTGCCAGCAGAGCGACAGGGGAGGGCAATCAGCCCCAGCATTTT.

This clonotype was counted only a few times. The CDR3 coding sequence is TGTGCCAGCAGCCAAACAGGGGTTGGCGCCGGGGAGCTGTTTTTT. Translation: CASSQTGVGAGELFF. The J gene is TRBJ2-2, the V gene TRBV11-2; TRBD1 matches at 7 bases. This CDR3 has 15 amino acids. The germline V gene has CDR1 SGHAT and CDR2 FQNNGV. After removal of 5 bases from V and 6 bases from J, the junction contained 9 bases not matched to a gene.

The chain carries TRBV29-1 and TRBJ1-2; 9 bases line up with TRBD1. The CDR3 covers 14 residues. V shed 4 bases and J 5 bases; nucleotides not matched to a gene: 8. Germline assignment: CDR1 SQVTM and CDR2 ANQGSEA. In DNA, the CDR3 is TGCAGCGTTGGAATGGACAGGGGAGAATATGGCTACACCTTC. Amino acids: CSVGMDRGEYGYTF. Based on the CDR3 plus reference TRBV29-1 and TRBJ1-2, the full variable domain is SAVISQKPSRDICQRGTSLTIQCQVDSQVTMMFWYRQQPGQSLTLIATANQGSEATYESGFVIDKFPISRPNLTFSTLTVSNMSPEDSSIYLCSVGMDRGEYGYTFGSGTRLTVV.

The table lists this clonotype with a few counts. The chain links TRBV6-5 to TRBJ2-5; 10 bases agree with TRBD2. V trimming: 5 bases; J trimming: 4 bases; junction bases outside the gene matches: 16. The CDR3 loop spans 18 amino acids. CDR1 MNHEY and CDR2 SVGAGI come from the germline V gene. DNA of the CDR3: TGTGCCAGCAGTCCCCCCCCCAGCGGGGGGGCTCGGGTAGAGACCCAGTACTTC. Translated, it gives CASSPPPSGGARVETQYF.

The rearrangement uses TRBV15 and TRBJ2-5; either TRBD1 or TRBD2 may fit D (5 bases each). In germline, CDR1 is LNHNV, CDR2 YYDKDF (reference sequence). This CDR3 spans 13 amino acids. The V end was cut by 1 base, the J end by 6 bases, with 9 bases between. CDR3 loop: CATSRGGSKTQYF. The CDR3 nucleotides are TGTGCCACCAGCAGAGGGGGGTCCAAGACCCAGTACTTC.

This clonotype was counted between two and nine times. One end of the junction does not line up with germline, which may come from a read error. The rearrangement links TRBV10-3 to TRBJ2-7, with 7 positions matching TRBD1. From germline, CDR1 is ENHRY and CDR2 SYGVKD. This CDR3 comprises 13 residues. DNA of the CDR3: TGTGCCGTCAGACAGGGAATTTCCTACGAGCAGTACTTC. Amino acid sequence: CAVRQGISYEQYF.

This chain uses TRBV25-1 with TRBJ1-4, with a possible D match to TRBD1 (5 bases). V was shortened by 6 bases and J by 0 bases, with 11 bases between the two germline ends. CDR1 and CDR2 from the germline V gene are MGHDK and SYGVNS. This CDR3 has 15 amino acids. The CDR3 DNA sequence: TGTGCCAGCAGGGGGCCGGGGGCAACTAATGAAAAACTGTTTTTT. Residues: CASRGPGATNEKLFF.

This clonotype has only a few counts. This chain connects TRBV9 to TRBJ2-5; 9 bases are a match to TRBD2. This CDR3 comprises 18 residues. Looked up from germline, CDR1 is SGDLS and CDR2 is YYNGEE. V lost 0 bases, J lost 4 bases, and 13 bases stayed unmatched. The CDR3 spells CASSVAGGGAGGLETQYF. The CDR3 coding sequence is TGTGCCAGCAGCGTAGCGGGAGGTGGAGCGGGGGGCCTAGAGACCCAGTACTTC. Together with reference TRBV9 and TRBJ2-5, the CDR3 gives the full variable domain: DSGVTQTPKHLITATGQRVTLRCSPRSGDLSVYWYQQSLDQGLQFLIQYYNGEERAKGNILERFSAQQFPDLHSELNLSSLELGDSALYFCASSVAGGGAGGLETQYFGPGTRLLVL.

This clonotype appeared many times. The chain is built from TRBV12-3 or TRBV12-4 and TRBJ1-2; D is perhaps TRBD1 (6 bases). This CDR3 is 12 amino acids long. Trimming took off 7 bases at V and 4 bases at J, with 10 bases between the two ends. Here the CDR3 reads CASTRTVYGYTF. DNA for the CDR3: TGTGCCAGCACCAGGACAGTCTATGGCTACACCTTC.

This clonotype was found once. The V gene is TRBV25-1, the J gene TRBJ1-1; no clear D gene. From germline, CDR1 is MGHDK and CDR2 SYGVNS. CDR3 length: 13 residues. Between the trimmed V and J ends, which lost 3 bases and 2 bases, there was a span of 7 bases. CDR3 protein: CASSDYKNTEAFF. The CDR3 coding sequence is TGTGCCAGCAGTGATTATAAAAACACTGAAGCTTTCTTT.

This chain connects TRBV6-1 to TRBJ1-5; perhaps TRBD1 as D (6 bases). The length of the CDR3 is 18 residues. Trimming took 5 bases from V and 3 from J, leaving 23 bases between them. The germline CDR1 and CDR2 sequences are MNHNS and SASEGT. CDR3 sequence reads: CASSYVLGRGVLNQPQHF. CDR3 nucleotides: TGTGCCAGCAGTTACGTTCTTGGCAGGGGAGTTCTCAATCAGCCCCAGCATTTT.

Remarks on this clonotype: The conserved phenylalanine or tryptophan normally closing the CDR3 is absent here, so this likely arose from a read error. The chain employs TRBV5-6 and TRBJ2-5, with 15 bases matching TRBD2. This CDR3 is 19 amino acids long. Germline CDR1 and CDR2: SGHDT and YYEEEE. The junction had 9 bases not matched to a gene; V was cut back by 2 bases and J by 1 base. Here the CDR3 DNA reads TGTGCCAGCAGCTTAGGGTCGGGACTAGCGGGAGGTATCCAAGAGACCCAGTACCTC. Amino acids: CASSLGSGLAGGIQETQYL.